This TCR beta chain was documented in a study of T cells in localized non-small cell lung cancer. Study-wide findings and caveats: Appearances in adjacent lung were noted for a median roughly 58 of the top 100 tumor clones. Longer overall survival accompanied higher blood T cell density. Of the tissues analyzed, uninvolved adjacent lung showed maximal T cell clonality, greater than tumor. Heterogeneity remains possible, as sequencing covered one tumor region only.

Germline V gene lookup returns CDR1 SGHTA and CDR2 FQGNSA. There are 12 residues in the CDR3. V gave up 4 bases and J gave up 6 bases, with 9 bases separating them. In the case of this clone: Its antigen is as yet unknown.

Profiled with immunoSEQ multiplex PCR; TCRdb holds only in-frame clones, not every one. The sample contains some 28,000 clones, about 90% of which appear only once. The sample was peripheral blood, taken before any cancer treatment. V and J are TRBV7-2 and TRBJ1-1; D may be TRBD1 (5 bases). The source of this sequence is a woman between 18 and 50 years old with stage I lung adenocarcinoma. The CDR3 DNA reads TGTGCCAGCAGCTGGGGCGGCGCTGAAGCTTTCTTT. This codes for CASSWGGAEAFF.